The 10 T cell receptor beta chains below come from one sample, sequenced in a study of blood T cell repertoires in COVID-19. Only in-frame clones appear in the TCRdb table, and some are missing; sequencing was by immunoSEQ multiplex PCR. This sample has roughly 500,000 clones, with approximately 86% found just once. The sequenced sample was PBMCs or T cells enriched from blood (not recorded which). These receptors were collected from a woman aged 60 to 75 who had recovered from COVID-19.

This clone was counted a single time. V is TRBV7-2 and J is TRBJ2-1; D gene uncertain. The ends were cut back, 3 bases at V and 3 bases at J, with 18 bases in the middle. The CDR3 spans 17 residues. The germline gives CDR1 SGHTA, CDR2 FQGNSA. CDR3 coding DNA: TGTGCCAGCAGCTTTTCTGTTGGGCTACCAAACTACAATGAGCAGTTCTTC. Amino acids: CASSFSVGLPNYNEQFF. Full variable domain (rest looked up from reference TRBV7-2 and TRBJ2-1): GAGVSQSPSNKVTEKGKDVELRCDPISGHTALYWYRQSLGQGLEFLIYFQGNSAPDKSGLPSDRFSAERTGGSVSTLTIQRTQQEDSAVYLCASSFSVGLPNYNEQFFGPGTRLTVL.

The chain carries TRBV21-1 and TRBJ1-5. TRBV21-1 is termed a pseudogene. The CDR3 is 16 amino acids. CDR3 residues: CASSKAAGLVNQPQHF. The CDR3 bases are TGTGCCAGCAGCAAAGCGGCGGGATTAGTTAATCAGCCCCAGCATTTT.

The J gene is TRBJ1-2, the V gene TRBV27; D is ambiguous. The CDR3 consists of 13 residues. V was clipped by 2 bases and J by 7 bases, with 11 bases between them. Germline-derived CDR1 and CDR2 are MNHEY and SMNVEV (reference sequence). The CDR3 DNA reads as TGTGCCAGCAGTTTAGTCCCCGCAGGTGGCTACACCTTC. Translation gives CASSLVPAGGYTF.

The chain uses TRBV9 and TRBJ2-1; D possibly corresponds to TRBD1 (5 bases). The CDR3 length is 15 residues. The germline V and J ends were trimmed by 0 bases and 5 bases, with 12 bases remaining between them. Germline lookup yields CDR1 SGDLS and CDR2 YYNGEE. CDR3 sequence (DNA): TGTGCCAGCAGCGTAGAGGGAACAGGTCACAATGAGCAGTTCTTC. Translating gives CASSVEGTGHNEQFF.

This chain links TRBV4-1 with TRBJ1-6; 8 nucleotides match TRBD1. Trimming at V came to 3 bases and at J to 1 base, leaving 2 bases not matched to a gene. Germline CDR1 reads MGHRA; CDR2 reads YSYEKL. CDR3 length: 16 amino acids. Here the CDR3 reads CASSQTGESYNSPLHF. CDR3 coding DNA: TGCGCCAGCAGCCAGACAGGGGAGTCCTATAATTCACCCCTCCACTTT.

The rearrangement links TRBV30 to TRBJ1-1; D is unresolved. V was cut by 8 bases and J by 0 bases, with 7 bases left in between. The CDR3 is 11 amino acids. In germline, CDR1 is GTSNPN, CDR2 SVGIG (reference sequence). CDR3: CALALNTEAFF. In nucleotides, the CDR3 is TGTGCCCTGGCATTGAACACTGAAGCTTTCTTT.

This sequence joins TRBV9 and TRBJ2-3; no clear D. CDR3 length: 14 amino acids. Trimming left V 0 bases short and J 2 bases short, with 7 bases between. CDR1 SGDLS and CDR2 YYNGEE come from the germline V gene. The CDR3 sequence is CASSVDHSTDTQYF. CDR3 bases: TGTGCCAGCAGCGTAGACCACTCCACAGATACGCAGTATTTT.

The V call is TRBV19, the J call TRBJ2-3, with 8 nucleotides matching TRBD2. CDR3 size: 15 residues. J was trimmed by 1 base and V by 1 base; bases with no gene match: 1. Germline V gene lookup returns CDR1 LNHDA and CDR2 SQIVND (reference sequence). CDR3 nucleotides: TGTGCCAGTAGTATAGGTAGCGGGGGCACAGATACGCAGTATTTT. As protein: CASSIGSGGTDTQYF. Full variable domain (outside the CDR3, taken from reference TRBV19 and TRBJ2-3): DGGITQSPKYLFRKEGQNVTLSCEQNLNHDAMYWYRQDPGQGLRLIYYSQIVNDFQKGDIAEGYSVSREKKESFPLTVTSAQKNPTAFYLCASSIGSGGTDTQYFGPGTRLTVL.

This sequence joins TRBV5-6 and TRBJ2-7; 7 bases align to TRBD1. Germline V lookup: CDR1 SGHDT, CDR2 YYEEEE. This CDR3 contains 13 residues. The V gene end was trimmed by 5 bases and the J gene end by 5 bases; junction bases not matched to a gene: 7. The DNA of the CDR3 is TGTGCCAGCAGTAGTGACAGGGAGAACGAGCAGTACGTC. This gives the protein CASSSDRENEQYV.

The V gene is TRBV2, the J gene TRBJ1-2; 11 nucleotides agree with TRBD1. Unmatched junction bases numbered 4, after V lost 6 bases and J lost 1 base. The germline CDR1 and CDR2 sequences are SNHLY and FYNNEI. The CDR3 spans 15 residues. The chain's CDR3 is CASRGQGGFNYGYTF. The CDR3 coding sequence is TGTGCCAGCAGGGGACAGGGGGGATTTAACTATGGCTACACCTTC.